This T cell receptor beta chain stems from a study of molecular identifiers for immune sequencing clone quantification. TCRdb redid the calling of the PCR reads with MiXCR, one entry per CDR3 protein. This table holds a few hundred thousand distinct CDR3 sequences, over 20% found once. The length of the CDR3 is 16 residues. V was shortened by 5 bases and J by 1 base, with 15 bases between the two germline ends. From germline, CDR1 is MDHEN and CDR2 SYDVKM. Study observations and caveats: Clones of above 20 RNA copies carried over 97% of effector molecules; in naive cells they carried under 1%.

This clonotype was picked up many times. What it binds is not known. The TCR was taken from a human donor in good health. Some libraries in this study had Jurkat cell RNA spiked in. Sequencing used naive CD8+ T cells from blood, with Jurkat cell RNA spiked in. Regarding subset: FACS-sorted CD8+CD4-CCR7+CD45RA+ naive T cells. The chain links TRBV28 to TRBJ1-5, with D hard to call. CDR3 region: CASSLGPPLSNQPQHF. DNA for the CDR3: TGTGCCAGCAGTCTCGGACCGCCTCTAAGCAATCAGCCCCAGCATTTT.